This T cell receptor beta chain appears in the sequencing data of a study of CD8+ T cells in alopecia areata (dated by TCRdb to the late 2010s). Notes on the research overall: Treated patients were enrolled in an open-label pilot trial of oral tofacitinib at 5 to 10 mg twice daily for moderate-to-severe alopecia areata. Patients stayed on tofacitinib for 6 to 18 months and then had 6 months of follow-up off drug so that delayed response and recurrence could be assessed. In treated patients, disease severity was measured using the SALT score, which gives the percentage of scalp surface area affected. To study T cell clonal expansion in alopecia areata, the researchers applied high-throughput TCRbeta sequencing to both the C3H/HeJ mouse model and human patients. In humans, TCRbeta sequencing was performed on scalp tissue and on sorted CD4+ and CD8+ peripheral blood T cells from healthy controls and from patients with patchy or totalis/universalis alopecia areata. Tofacitinib-treated patients had biopsies at baseline and at 4 and 24 weeks of treatment, with a later scalp biopsy in several patients. Clonality in the scalp was compared among normal scalp (n=4), patchy alopecia areata scalp (n=8), and alopecia totalis/universalis scalp (n=8). RNA was extracted with the PAXgene miRNA kit for fixed scalp, the miRNeasy kit for PBMCs, and the RNeasy kit for mouse skin. Amplification of TCRbeta CDR3 regions was done by immunoSEQ multiplex PCR using 35 Vbeta forward primers and 13 Jbeta reverse primers.

Overall study results and their limits: Tofacitinib significantly decreased scalp clonality and the number of expanded CD8+ clones among the top 100 scalp clones. During tofacitinib treatment, many expanded lesional clones remained in scalp and blood, and this persistence may partly explain relapse after treatment is stopped. TCR sequences shared between patients were less clear than in mice, possibly partly because of HLA diversity in the patient population. Lesional scalp, especially in alopecia totalis/universalis, showed higher clonality and more expanded CD8+ clones than normal scalp, suggesting antigenic drive. Because the treated cohort was small and had just a single nonresponder, larger studies are needed to establish links between baseline CD8+ expansion and response. Unlike mouse skin, where gammadelta T cells dominate, normal human skin contains resident alphabeta T cells that get sequenced too, which complicates analysis of the scalp TCR repertoire.

The time point label, read with the paper, signifies: about 25 weeks on oral tofacitinib. Explained via the paper, the treatment or condition label denotes: oral pan-JAK inhibitor, 5-10 mg twice daily. Peripheral blood and lesional scalp punch biopsies were obtained from patients with alopecia areata. PBMCs were isolated by density centrifugation and stained for CD3, CD4 and CD8, and CD4+ and CD8+ T cells were sorted on a FACSAria. Library creation used the immunoSEQ multiplex PCR assay. To provide template for TCR sequencing, every sample had RNA extracted and reverse transcribed into cDNA. First-strand cDNA was synthesized with SuperScript III using a 2:1 mix of oligo-dT and random hexamers. A synthetic immune receptor repertoire was used to gauge amplification bias, and whatever bias remained was removed computationally. Concerning the study's data processing: Raw reads were preprocessed for error removal, and CDR3 was defined according to IMGT conventions as running from the conserved cysteine to phenylalanine. Clonality was calculated as 1 minus Shannon entropy normalized by log2 of the number of productive unique TCRs. Whether each scalp clone was CD4 or CD8 was inferred by checking scalp TCRbeta sequences against the CD4 and CD8 repertoires from sorted blood. TCRdb mirrors the immuneACCESS table, restricted to in-frame sequences. Some clones are absent from its copies; in checked studies, under half trace to an unresolved V gene, and the reason for the others is unknown. The DNA gave D and trimming, while V, J and clone size come from that table. This sample has about 300,000 clones in its table, and about three fifths of those were observed once. The ten largest account for under 2% of the sample.

To note about this clone: Its specific antigen is unknown. The record has no base qualities; no much larger clone is one base away.

This material consisted of CD4+ T cells sorted from blood, taken at week 24, from a patient treated with tofacitinib. The source is a human donor with alopecia areata.

The CDR3 sequence is CASSRRRRSEDTQYF. Here is the DNA: TGTGCCAGCAGCCGTCGCAGGCGCTCGGAAGATACGCAGTATTTT. The chain couples TRBV4-2 to TRBJ2-3, with the D gene uncertain. Trimming removed 4 bases from V and 5 bases from J, leaving 16 bases between the germline ends. CDR1 and CDR2 (LGHNA, YNFKEQ) derive from the germline V gene. Counted from cysteine to phenylalanine, this CDR3 has 15 amino acids. Just CDR3 DNA is preserved here, 45 bases in frame from base 1.